These 17 T cell receptor beta chains originate from one sample sequenced in a study of T cells in Graves' hyperthyroidism and ophthalmopathy. RNA transcripts served as the template for amplifying TCR beta CDR3 regions. With the HTBI primer set, the TCR CDR3 went through a first round of RT-PCR. TCRdb fed the multiplex PCR reads into MiXCR, producing one record per CDR3 protein. The table includes about 540,000 distinct CDR3 sequences, just over 45% detected once. Sequencing was performed on peripheral blood or thyroid tissue (not recorded which). These receptor sequences come from a woman under 30 with Graves' hyperthyroidism.

The chain uses TRBV20-1 and TRBJ1-6; 9 bases agree with TRBD1. This CDR3 contains 15 residues. Per germline, CDR1 DFQATT and CDR2 SNEGSKA (reference sequence). V lost 7 bases to trimming and J lost 9 bases; unmatched junction nucleotides: 13. The CDR3: CSGLAGGTGSSPLHF. Here the CDR3 DNA reads TGCAGTGGGCTAGCAGGCGGGACAGGGAGTTCACCCCTCCACTTT.

Many counts were recorded for this clonotype. V is TRBV7-9 and J is TRBJ1-1; D uncertain. Between the trimmed V and J ends, which lost 5 bases and 1 base, there was a span of 11 bases. CDR3 length: 14 residues. The germline V gene encodes CDR1 SEHNR and CDR2 FQNEAQ (reference sequence). CDR3: CASSPGWGNTEAFF. The DNA of the CDR3 is TGTGCCAGCAGCCCCGGTTGGGGGAACACTGAAGCTTTCTTT.

The V call is TRBV27, the J call TRBJ1-6; no clear D gene. The germline gives CDR1 MNHEY, CDR2 SMNVEV (reference sequence). This CDR3 comprises 15 residues. V dropped 5 bases and J dropped 0 bases, with 8 bases sitting between them. The CDR3 DNA is TGTGCCAGCAGTACCTGGAGCTCCTATAATTCACCCCTCCACTTT. Its protein is CASSTWSSYNSPLHF.

At least ten counts were recorded for this clonotype. V and J are TRBV12-3 or TRBV12-4 and TRBJ1-6, with D perhaps matching TRBD1 (5 bases). The CDR3 is 15 amino acids. Trimming took off 7 bases at V and 9 bases at J, with 19 bases between the two ends. Here the CDR3 DNA reads TGTGCCAGCACCTTGAGTCGGGGCGCGGGTTCACCCCTCCACTTT. Translation gives CASTLSRGAGSPLHF.

This clonotype was picked up many times. The rearrangement links TRBV19 to TRBJ1-1; D gene ambiguous. The CDR3 runs 13 residues. CDR1 LNHDA and CDR2 SQIVND come from the germline V gene (reference sequence). V lost 3 bases, J lost 1 base, and 6 bases lay in between. The CDR3 DNA is TGTGCCAGTAGTATTCAGAAGAACACTGAAGCTTTCTTT. Its translation: CASSIQKNTEAFF.

The chain combines TRBV5-1 with TRBJ1-1; possible D gene TRBD1, 6 bases. V lost 4 bases and J lost 6, with 10 bases in between. The CDR3 length is 12 residues. The germline CDR1 and CDR2 sequences are SGHRS and YFSETQ. CDR3 sequence: CASSAGTPEAFF. CDR3 in DNA: TGCGCCAGCAGCGCCGGGACACCTGAAGCTTTCTTT. The whole variable domain, remainder taken from reference TRBV5-1 and TRBJ1-1, is KAGVTQTPRYLIKTRGQQVTLSCSPISGHRSVSWYQQTPGQGLQFLFEYFSETQRNKGNFPGRFSGRQFSNSRSEMNVSTLELGDSALYLCASSAGTPEAFFGQGTRLTVV.

This clonotype showed up many times. The V gene is TRBV14, the J gene TRBJ2-5; no definite D call. The germline CDR1 and CDR2 sequences are SGHDN and FVKESK. The germline V and J ends were trimmed by 4 bases and 4 bases, with 4 bases remaining between them. The CDR3 contains 11 residues. The CDR3 sequence: CASSRRETQYF. The CDR3 DNA sequence: TGTGCCAGCAGCCGCAGAGAGACCCAGTACTTC.

This clonotype was recorded at least ten times. The rearrangement uses TRBV4-2 and TRBJ2-7; 12 bases align to TRBD2. There are 17 residues in the CDR3. V lost 3 bases and J lost 4; bases outside the gene matches: 10. Germline V gene lookup returns CDR1 LGHNA and CDR2 YNFKEQ. In DNA form, the CDR3 reads TGTGCCAGCAGCCAGGTCGGTAGTCTAGCGGGAGGGTACGAGCAGTACTTC. Amino acid sequence: CASSQVGSLAGGYEQYF.

In this sample, this clonotype turned up a few times. The chain recombines TRBV12-3 or TRBV12-4 with TRBJ1-1, with TRBD1 as a possible D gene (6 bases). V was cut by 6 bases and J by 2 bases, with 19 bases left in between. The CDR3 runs to 16 residues. In DNA form, the CDR3 reads TGTGCCAGCAGACCCGACAGGTTCAGAGGAAACACTGAAGCTTTCTTT. Translation gives CASRPDRFRGNTEAFF.

The J gene is TRBJ2-5, the V gene TRBV6-1, with 8 bases identical to TRBD2. Germline V gene lookup returns CDR1 MNHNS and CDR2 SASEGT. This CDR3 comprises 15 residues. V lost 7 bases to trimming and J lost 3 bases; unmatched junction nucleotides: 10. CDR3: CASTRGLGVEETQYF. The CDR3 region has the DNA TGTGCCAGCACCCGGGGACTAGGAGTTGAAGAGACCCAGTACTTC.

CDR3 DNA sequence: TGCAGCTCACTCGGACTAGCGGGGGATCAAGAGACCCAGTACTTC. It yields the protein CSSLGLAGDQETQYF. The chain couples TRBV29-1 to TRBJ2-5; 13 nucleotides align to TRBD2. CDR1 and CDR2 from the germline V gene are SQVTM and ANQGSEA. This CDR3 contains 15 residues. V lost 8 bases and J lost 2; bases outside the gene matches: 8.

This clonotype occurred a few times. The chain couples TRBV7-2 to TRBJ2-7, with a weak D call TRBD1 (6 bases). CDR1 SGHTA and CDR2 FQGNSA come from the germline V gene. Trimming stripped 5 bases from V and 3 bases from J, with 14 bases between. The CDR3 is 14 amino acids. The CDR3 DNA follows: TGTGCCAGCAGCCAATCAACAGGGATCTACGAGCAGTACTTC. Protein sequence: CASSQSTGIYEQYF.

V and J are TRBV7-9 and TRBJ1-5; D perhaps matches TRBD1 (6 bases). Deletions cut 4 bases from V and 1 base from J, with 11 bases between. CDR1 SEHNR and CDR2 FQNEAQ come from the germline V gene (reference sequence). This CDR3 is 15 amino acids long. Here the CDR3 DNA reads TGTGCCAGCAGCTCTGGACAGAGGAGCAATCAGCCCCAGCATTTT. This gives the protein CASSSGQRSNQPQHF.

This clonotype showed up just a few times. A read error may produce the germline difference seen at one junction end. This chain links TRBV7-3 with TRBJ2-3; a possible D gene is TRBD2 (5 bases). The CDR3 extends over 15 amino acids. CDR1 is SGHTA and CDR2 is FQGTGA in the germline V gene. This CDR3 is CASSQSGLSTDTQYF. The CDR3 DNA reads TGTGCCAGCAGCCAAAGCGGCCTAAGCACGGATACGCAGTATTTT. The whole variable domain, filled in from reference TRBV7-3 and TRBJ2-3, reads GAGVSQTPSNKVTEKGKYVELRCDPISGHTALYWYRQSLGQGPEFLIYFQGTGAADDSGLPNDRFFAVRPEGSVSTLKIQRTERGDSAVYLCASSQSGLSTDTQYFGPGTRLTVL.

This clonotype was observed at least ten times. This sequence joins TRBV4-1 and TRBJ1-1; D not resolved. Germline CDR1 reads MGHRA; CDR2 reads YSYEKL. V was cut by 7 bases and J by 1 base, with 16 bases left in between. The CDR3 is 15 amino acids. In DNA, the CDR3 is TGCGCCAGCATCCCCGTCGGGAGAACGAACACTGAAGCTTTCTTT. This translates into CASIPVGRTNTEAFF.

As to this clonotype: A much larger clone is a single base away; this may be a read error. This CDR3 is CASRASGASNNEQFF. The CDR3 DNA reads TGTGCCAGCAGGGCGAGCGGGGCGTCCAACAATGAGCAGTTCTTC. The chain combines TRBV6-1 with TRBJ2-1; 7 bases are a match to TRBD2. With V trimmed by 6 bases and J by 5 bases, 10 bases remained unmatched. The CDR3 contains 15 residues. Looked up from germline, CDR1 is MNHNS and CDR2 is SASEGT.

The chain is built from TRBV29-1 and TRBJ1-1; D remains unclear. V was clipped by 5 bases and J by 0 bases, with 7 bases between them. Germline lookup yields CDR1 SQVTM and CDR2 ANQGSEA. The CDR3 contains 12 residues. The CDR3: CSVRHMNTEAFF. DNA for the CDR3: TGCAGCGTTAGACACATGAACACTGAAGCTTTCTTT.